Listed below are T cell receptor beta chains from one sample, sequenced in a study of HIV-infected patients and healthy controls. TCRdb passed the 5' RACE reads through MiXCR, listing each CDR3 protein once. The sample has under 70,000 distinct CDR3 sequences; about a fifth are singletons. Specimen: CD4+ T cells from blood. The receptor source for this set is a human donor in good health. Each CDR3 is given with its conserved first and last residue. Each record gives: D gene, J gene, V gene, clone size, CDR3 DNA, CDR3 protein. D genes are given only for firm matches. The size field is filled for only some rows; it gives once, few, many or a size class.

TRBD1 TRBJ1-1 TRBV7-8 NA TGTGCCAGCAGCCACGGGACAGCAGCTTTCTTT CASSHGTAAFF
NA TRBJ2-7 TRBV6-5 many TGTGCCAGCAGTTACCGGATGTCCTACGAGCAGTACTTC CASSYRMSYEQYF
TRBD2 TRBJ2-1 TRBV24-1 many TGTGCCACCAGTGATACGTTAGCGGGAGATGAGCAGTTCTTC CATSDTLAGDEQFF
NA TRBJ1-5 TRBV6-5 few TGTGCCAGCAGTTACTCGCGAGATCAGCCCCAGCATTTT CASSYSRDQPQHF
NA TRBJ1-1 TRBV29-1 medium-sized TGCAGCGTTGAAGCCCCGGGACAACTAAACACTGAAGCTTTCTTT CSVEAPGQLNTEAFF
NA TRBJ1-5 TRBV24-1 NA TGTGCCACCAGTGACCCCGTTGGTGTGGGCAATCAGCCCCAGCATTTT CATSDPVGVGNQPQHF
NA TRBJ2-3 TRBV6-5 few TGTGCCAGCAGGGACACCACAGATACGCAGTATTTT CASRDTTDTQYF
NA TRBJ1-1 TRBV29-1 many TGCAGCGGGTCGCAGGGAAAGTACACTGAAGCTTTCTTT CSGSQGKYTEAFF
NA TRBJ2-5 TRBV12-3/TRBV12-4 NA TGTGCCAGCAGTCCCCCGGCTAGCGTATCTCAAGAGACCCAGTACTTC CASSPPASVSQETQYF
NA TRBJ1-3 TRBV12-3/TRBV12-4 NA TGTGCCAGCAGCCGTATCACAGGGTCTGGAAACACCATATATTTT CASSRITGSGNTIYF
NA TRBJ2-5 TRBV7-7 many TGTGCTAGCGGTCCGGGACCCTCGGGAGAGACCCAGTACTTC CASGPGPSGETQYF
NA TRBJ1-2 TRBV7-6 many TGTGCCAGCAGCTTAGAAGCTAGTACCACTAACTATGGCTACACCTTC CASSLEASTTNYGYTF
TRBD2 TRBJ2-3 TRBV18 many TGTGCCAGCTCACCCAGGGCGGGGGAAAGCACAGATACGCAGTATTTT CASSPRAGESTDTQYF
TRBD2 TRBJ2-3 TRBV13 NA TGTGCCAGTTCCTTGGCGCCGACTAGCGGGGTCGGTACGCAGTATTTT CASSLAPTSGVGTQYF
NA TRBJ2-3 TRBV6-5 NA TGTGCCAGCAGTTACTCGGAAGGGAACACAGATACGCAGTATTTT CASSYSEGNTDTQYF
TRBD1 TRBJ2-6 TRBV12-3/TRBV12-4 few TGTGCCAGCAGCCGCGGGACAGGAGGAACTGGGGCCAACGTCCTGACTTTC CASSRGTGGTGANVLTF
NA TRBJ2-3 TRBV5-1 many TGCGCCAGCGGAGGTGGGCATGTGGGCATGGATACGCAGTATTTT CASGGGHVGMDTQYF
TRBD1 TRBJ2-6 TRBV5-5 many TGTGCCAGCAGCATCTCCGGGACAGGTTTTTACTCTGGGGCCAACGTCCTGACTTTC CASSISGTGFYSGANVLTF